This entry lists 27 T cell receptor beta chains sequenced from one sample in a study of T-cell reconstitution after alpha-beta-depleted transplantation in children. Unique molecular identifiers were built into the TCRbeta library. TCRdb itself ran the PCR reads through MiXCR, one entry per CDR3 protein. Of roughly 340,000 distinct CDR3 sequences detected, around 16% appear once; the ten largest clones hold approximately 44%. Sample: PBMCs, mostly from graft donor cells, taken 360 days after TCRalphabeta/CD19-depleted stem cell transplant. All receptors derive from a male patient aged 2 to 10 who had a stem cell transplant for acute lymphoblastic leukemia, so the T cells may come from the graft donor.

Here the CDR3 DNA reads TGTGCCAGCAGCCCGGACCCTGTAGCGGGTGGGGATGAGCAGTTCTTC. Protein sequence: CASSPDPVAGGDEQFF. The rearrangement uses TRBV11-1 and TRBJ2-1; 7 nucleotides align to TRBD2. After removal of 5 bases from V and 8 bases from J, the junction contained 15 bases not matched to a gene. The CDR3 has 16 residues. Germline V gene sequence: CDR1 SGHAT, CDR2 FQDESV (reference sequence).

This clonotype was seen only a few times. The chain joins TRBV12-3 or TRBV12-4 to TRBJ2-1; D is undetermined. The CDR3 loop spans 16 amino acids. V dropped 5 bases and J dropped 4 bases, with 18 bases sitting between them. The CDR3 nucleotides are TGTGCCAGCAGTCCTCTCTACACACTTATATACAATGAGCAGTTCTTC. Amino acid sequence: CASSPLYTLIYNEQFF.

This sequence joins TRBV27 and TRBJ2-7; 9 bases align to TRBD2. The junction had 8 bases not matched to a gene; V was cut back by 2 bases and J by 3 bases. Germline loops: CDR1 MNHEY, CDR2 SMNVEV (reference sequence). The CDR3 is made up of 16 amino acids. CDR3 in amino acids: CASSLRGTSRDYEQYF. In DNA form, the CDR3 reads TGTGCCAGCAGTTTACGGGGGACTAGCCGGGACTACGAGCAGTACTTC.

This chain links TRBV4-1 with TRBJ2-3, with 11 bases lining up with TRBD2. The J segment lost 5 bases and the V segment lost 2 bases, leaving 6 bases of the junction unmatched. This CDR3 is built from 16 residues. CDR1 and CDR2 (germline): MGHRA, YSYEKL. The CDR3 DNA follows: TGCGCCAGCAGCCAAACGATTGGGACTAGCGGAGATACGCAGTATTTT. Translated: CASSQTIGTSGDTQYF.

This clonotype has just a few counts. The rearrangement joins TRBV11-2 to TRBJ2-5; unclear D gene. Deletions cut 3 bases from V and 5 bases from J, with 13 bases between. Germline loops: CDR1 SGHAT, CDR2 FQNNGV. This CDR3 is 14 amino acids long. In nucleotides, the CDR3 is TGTGCCAGCAGCTTTGGTGGGCGCAGGGAGACCCAGTACTTC. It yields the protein CASSFGGRRETQYF.

The CDR3: CASSQALAGFEETQYF. CDR3 DNA: TGCGCCAGCAGCCAAGCCCTTGCAGGGTTCGAGGAGACCCAGTACTTC. This chain connects TRBV4-3 to TRBJ2-5; possible D gene TRBD1, 5 bases. V lost 1 base and J 5 bases, leaving 17 bases between the germline ends. There are 16 residues in the CDR3. Germline V gives CDR1 LGHNA, CDR2 YSLEER.

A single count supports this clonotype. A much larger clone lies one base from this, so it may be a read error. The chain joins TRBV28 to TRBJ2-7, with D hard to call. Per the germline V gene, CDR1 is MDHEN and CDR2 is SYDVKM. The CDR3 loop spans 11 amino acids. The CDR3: CASSARYEQCF. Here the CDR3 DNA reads TGTGCCAGCTCAGCCCGCTACGAGCAGTGCTTC.

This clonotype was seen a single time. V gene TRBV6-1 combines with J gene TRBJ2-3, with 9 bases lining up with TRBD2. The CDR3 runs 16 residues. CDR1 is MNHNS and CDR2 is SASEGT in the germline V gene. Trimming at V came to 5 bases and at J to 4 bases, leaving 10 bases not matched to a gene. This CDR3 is CASSPLAGDGADTQYF. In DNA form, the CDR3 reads TGTGCCAGCAGTCCCTTAGCGGGAGATGGTGCAGATACGCAGTATTTT.

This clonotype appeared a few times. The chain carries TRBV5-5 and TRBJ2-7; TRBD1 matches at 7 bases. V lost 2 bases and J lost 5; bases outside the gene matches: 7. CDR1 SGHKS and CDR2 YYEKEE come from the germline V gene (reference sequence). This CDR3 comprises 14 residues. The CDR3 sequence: CASSFPGQYNEQYF. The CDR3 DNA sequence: TGTGCCAGCAGCTTCCCGGGACAGTATAACGAGCAGTACTTC.

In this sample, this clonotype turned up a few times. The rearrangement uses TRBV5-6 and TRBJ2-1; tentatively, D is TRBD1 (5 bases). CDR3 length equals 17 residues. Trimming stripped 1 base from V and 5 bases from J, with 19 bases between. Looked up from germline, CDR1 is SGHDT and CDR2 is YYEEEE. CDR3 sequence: CASSLLKGNKYHNEQFF. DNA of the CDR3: TGTGCCAGCAGCTTGCTAAAGGGGAATAAGTACCACAATGAGCAGTTCTTC.

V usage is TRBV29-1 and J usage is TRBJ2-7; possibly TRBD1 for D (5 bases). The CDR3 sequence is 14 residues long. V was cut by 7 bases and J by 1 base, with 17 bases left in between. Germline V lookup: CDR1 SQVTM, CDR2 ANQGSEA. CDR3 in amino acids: CSARPDKPSYEQYF. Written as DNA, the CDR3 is TGCAGCGCCCGACCGGACAAACCTTCCTACGAGCAGTACTTC.

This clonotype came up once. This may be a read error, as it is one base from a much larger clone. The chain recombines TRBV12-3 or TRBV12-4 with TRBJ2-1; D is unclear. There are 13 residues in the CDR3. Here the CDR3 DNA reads TGTGCCAGCAGTTTATCAGTTTACAATGAGCGGTTCTTC. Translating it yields CASSLSVYNERFF.

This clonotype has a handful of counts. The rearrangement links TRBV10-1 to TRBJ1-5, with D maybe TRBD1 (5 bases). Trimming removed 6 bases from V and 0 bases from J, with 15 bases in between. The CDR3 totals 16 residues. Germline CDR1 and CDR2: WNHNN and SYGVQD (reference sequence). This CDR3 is CASRTSGANSNQPQHF. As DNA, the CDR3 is TGCGCCAGCAGGACCAGTGGGGCTAATAGCAATCAGCCCCAGCATTTT.

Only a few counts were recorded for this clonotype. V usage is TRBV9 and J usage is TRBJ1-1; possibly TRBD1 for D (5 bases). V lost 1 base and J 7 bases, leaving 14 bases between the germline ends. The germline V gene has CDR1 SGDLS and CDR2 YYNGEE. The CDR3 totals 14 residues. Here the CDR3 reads CASSVTTDSGEAFF. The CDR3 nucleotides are TGTGCCAGCAGCGTAACGACTGACAGCGGTGAAGCTTTCTTT.

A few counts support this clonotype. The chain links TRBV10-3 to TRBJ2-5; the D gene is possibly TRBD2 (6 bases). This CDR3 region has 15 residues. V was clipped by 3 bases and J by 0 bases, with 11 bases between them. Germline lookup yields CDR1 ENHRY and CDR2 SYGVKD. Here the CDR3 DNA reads TGTGCCATCAGTGAAGGAGGGACTCACCAAGAGACCCAGTACTTC. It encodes CAISEGGTHQETQYF.

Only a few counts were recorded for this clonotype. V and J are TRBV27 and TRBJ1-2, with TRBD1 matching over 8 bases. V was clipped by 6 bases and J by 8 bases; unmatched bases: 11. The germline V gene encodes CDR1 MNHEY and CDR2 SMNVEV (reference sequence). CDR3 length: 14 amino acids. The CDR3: CASSPLGQGEGYTF. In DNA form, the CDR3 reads TGTGCCAGCAGCCCACTAGGACAGGGTGAAGGCTACACCTTC.

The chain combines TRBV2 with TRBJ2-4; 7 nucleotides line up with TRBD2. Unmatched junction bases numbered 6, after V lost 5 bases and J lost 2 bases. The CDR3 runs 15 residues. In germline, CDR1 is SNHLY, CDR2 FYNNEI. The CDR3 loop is CASSWGGVTKNIQYF. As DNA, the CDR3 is TGTGCCAGCAGTTGGGGGGGGGTGACCAAAAACATTCAGTACTTC.

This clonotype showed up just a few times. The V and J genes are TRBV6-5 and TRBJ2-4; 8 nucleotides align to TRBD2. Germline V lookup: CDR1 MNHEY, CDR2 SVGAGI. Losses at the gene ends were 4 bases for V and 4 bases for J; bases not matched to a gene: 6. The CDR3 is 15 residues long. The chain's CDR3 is CASSSREAPKNIQYF. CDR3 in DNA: TGTGCCAGCAGTTCGCGGGAGGCCCCGAAAAACATTCAGTACTTC.

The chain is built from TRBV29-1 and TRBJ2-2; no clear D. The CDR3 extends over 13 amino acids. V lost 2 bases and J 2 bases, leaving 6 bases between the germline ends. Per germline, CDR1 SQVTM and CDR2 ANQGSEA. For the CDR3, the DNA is TGCAGCGTTGAATGGGGAAACACCGGGGAGCTGTTTTTT. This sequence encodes CSVEWGNTGELFF.

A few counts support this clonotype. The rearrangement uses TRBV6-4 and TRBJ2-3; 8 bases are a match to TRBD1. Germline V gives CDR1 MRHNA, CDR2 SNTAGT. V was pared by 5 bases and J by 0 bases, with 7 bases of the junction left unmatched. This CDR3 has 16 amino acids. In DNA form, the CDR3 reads TGTGCCAGCAGTAAGAGGACAGGGTATAGCACAGATACGCAGTATTTT. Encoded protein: CASSKRTGYSTDTQYF.

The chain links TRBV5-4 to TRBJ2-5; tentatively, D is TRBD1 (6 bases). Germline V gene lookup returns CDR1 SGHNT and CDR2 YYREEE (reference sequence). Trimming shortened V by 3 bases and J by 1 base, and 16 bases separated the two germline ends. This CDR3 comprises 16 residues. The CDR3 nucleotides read TGTGCCAGCAGCTCGACCCGGGACATACCCCAAGAGACCCAGTACTTC. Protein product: CASSSTRDIPQETQYF. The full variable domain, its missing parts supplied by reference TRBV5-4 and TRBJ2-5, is ETGVTQSPTHLIKTRGQQVTLRCSSQSGHNTVSWYQQALGQGPQFIFQYYREEENGRGNFPPRFSGLQFPNYSSELNVNALELDDSALYLCASSSTRDIPQETQYFGPGTRLLVL.

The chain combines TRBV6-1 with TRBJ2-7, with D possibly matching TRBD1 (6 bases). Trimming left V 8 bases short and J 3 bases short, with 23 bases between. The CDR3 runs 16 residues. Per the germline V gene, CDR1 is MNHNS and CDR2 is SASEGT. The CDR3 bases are TGTGCCAGCCGCGGCTACAGGGACATCATGATCTACGAGCAGTACTTC. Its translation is CASRGYRDIMIYEQYF.

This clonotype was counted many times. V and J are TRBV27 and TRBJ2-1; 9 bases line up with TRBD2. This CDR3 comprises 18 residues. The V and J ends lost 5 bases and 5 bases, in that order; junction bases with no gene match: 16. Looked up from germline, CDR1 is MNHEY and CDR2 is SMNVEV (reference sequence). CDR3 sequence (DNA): TGTGCCAGCAGTCCACAAACAGGGCCGGGACTAGCCAACAATGAGCAGTTCTTC. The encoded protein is CASSPQTGPGLANNEQFF.

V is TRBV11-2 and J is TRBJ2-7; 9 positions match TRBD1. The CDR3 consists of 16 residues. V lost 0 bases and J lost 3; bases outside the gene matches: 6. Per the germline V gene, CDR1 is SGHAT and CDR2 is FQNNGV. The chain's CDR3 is CASSLDFTGGFYEQYF. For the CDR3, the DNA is TGTGCCAGCAGCTTAGATTTCACAGGGGGCTTCTACGAGCAGTACTTC.

CDR3 sequence (DNA): TGTGCCAGCACCGAAATGGCAGTCTTCGCGAACACCGGGGAGCTGTTTTTT. Amino acids: CASTEMAVFANTGELFF. The chain recombines TRBV6-1 with TRBJ2-2; no clear D. Between the trimmed V and J ends, which lost 7 bases and 0 bases, there was a span of 18 bases. The CDR3 totals 17 residues. The germline CDR1 and CDR2 sequences are MNHNS and SASEGT.

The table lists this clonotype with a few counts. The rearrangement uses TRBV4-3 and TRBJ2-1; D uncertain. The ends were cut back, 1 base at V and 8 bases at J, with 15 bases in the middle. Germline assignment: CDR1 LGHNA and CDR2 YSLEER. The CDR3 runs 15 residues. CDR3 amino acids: CASSQGRMGMDEQFF. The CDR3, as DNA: TGCGCCAGCAGCCAAGGACGGATGGGGATGGATGAGCAGTTCTTC.

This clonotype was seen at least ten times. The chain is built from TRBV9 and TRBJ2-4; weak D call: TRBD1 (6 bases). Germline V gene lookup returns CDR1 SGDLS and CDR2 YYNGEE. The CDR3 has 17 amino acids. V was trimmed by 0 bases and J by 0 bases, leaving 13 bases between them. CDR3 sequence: CASSVEGTPLAKNIQYF. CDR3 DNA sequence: TGTGCCAGCAGCGTAGAAGGGACACCCCTAGCCAAAAACATTCAGTACTTC.